Below, one T cell receptor beta chain is given with its context. The antigen is not known. The sample originates from a study of stem cell transplantation in POMP-related autoinflammatory disease. The CDR3 spans 14 residues. Germline-derived CDR1 and CDR2 are MNHEY and SMNVEV (reference sequence). Unmatched junction bases numbered 5, after V lost 6 bases and J lost 9 bases. TCRdb keeps only in-frame clones here, not all; method: immunoSEQ multiplex PCR. The data hold some 68,000 clones, with roughly 88% observed a single time. Findings and caveats of the study: Unique TRB V-J gene pairings were limited in number in patients with PRAID.

The V gene is TRBV27, the J gene TRBJ2-1, with 13 bases that match TRBD2. The sample consisted of CD4+ T cells from PBMCs, taken after stem cell transplantation. The clonotype originates from a human patient with POMP-related autoinflammation and immune dysregulation (PRAID). Certain T cells may be donor cells from the graft. CDR3 loop: CASRRLAGGFEQFF. The CDR3 nucleotides read TGTGCCAGCAGGAGACTAGCGGGAGGATTTGAGCAGTTCTTC.